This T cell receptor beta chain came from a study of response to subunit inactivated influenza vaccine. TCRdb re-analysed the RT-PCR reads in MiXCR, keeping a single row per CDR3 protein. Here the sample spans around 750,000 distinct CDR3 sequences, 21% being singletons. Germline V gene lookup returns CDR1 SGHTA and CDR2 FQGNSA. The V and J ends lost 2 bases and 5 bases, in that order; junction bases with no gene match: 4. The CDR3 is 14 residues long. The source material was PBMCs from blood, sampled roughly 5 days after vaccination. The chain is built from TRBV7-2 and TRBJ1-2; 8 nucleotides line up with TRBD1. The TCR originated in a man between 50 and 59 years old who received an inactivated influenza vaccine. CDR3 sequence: CASSLTTGVYGYTF. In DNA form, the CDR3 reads TGTGCCAGCAGCTTAACGACAGGGGTATATGGCTACACCTTC.